This TCR beta chain was sequenced for a study of T cell repertoires in cytomegalovirus infection. At the level of the study: Public signatures in TCR beta pointed to CMV infection and matching HLA type. Study-level results: Carriers of CMV and the relevant HLA type were discriminated by public TCR beta frequency. Dominant in the ex vivo response were TCR beta clonotypes restricted by HLA-C and specific for CMV.

This clonotype occurred a few times. Its antigen is still unknown. TCRdb analysed the reads with MiXCR anew, one entry per CDR3 protein. The table lists hundreds of thousands of distinct CDR3 sequences, about 10% of them singletons. Trimming at V came to 5 bases and at J to 0 bases, leaving 9 bases not matched to a gene. Germline assignment: CDR1 SQVTM and CDR2 ANQGSEA. There are 17 residues in the CDR3. Source material: PBMCs. This receptor was identified in a human donor in good health (CMV status not recorded). Some clones in this sample may be carry-over from other donors' samples. The chain couples TRBV29-1 to TRBJ2-7, with 14 bases aligning to TRBD2. DNA for the CDR3: TGCAGCGTTAAGGGACTAGCGGGGGCCGTTAACTCCTACGAGCAGTACTTC. Protein sequence: CSVKGLAGAVNSYEQYF.